This TCR beta chain derives from a study of control samples from healthy donors and cancer patients. There are 12 residues in the CDR3. Germline values: CDR1 SEHNR, CDR2 FQNEAQ (reference sequence). V lost 6 bases, J lost 6 bases, and 10 bases lay in between. The protocol was immunoSEQ multiplex PCR, while the TCRdb copy is restricted to in-frame clones and leaves out a portion. Of some 130,000 clones in the sample, 80% to 95% are singletons; the top ten hold around 2.5%. Source material: blood. The V and J genes are TRBV7-9 and TRBJ2-3; D gene uncertain. The clonotype originates from a man in his forties or fifties in good health. CDR3: CASSNVGDTQYF. In DNA, the CDR3 is TGTGCCAGCAGTAACGTAGGGGATACGCAGTATTTT. Complete variable domain (other parts from reference TRBV7-9 and TRBJ2-3): DTGVSQNPRHKITKRGQNVTFRCDPISEHNRLYWYRQTLGQGPEFLTYFQNEAQLEKSRLLSDRFSAERPKGSFSTLEIQRTEQGDSAMYLCASSNVGDTQYFGPGTRLTVL.